This T cell receptor beta chain was identified during a study of T-cell reconstitution after alpha-beta-depleted transplantation in children. In its sample, this clonotype was seen a few times. Researchers prepared the TCRbeta library using unique molecular identifiers, the study reports. Via MiXCR, TCRdb re-called the PCR reads, giving one row per CDR3 protein. This sample has about 600,000 distinct CDR3 sequences, with roughly 13% found just once. CDR3 length: 15 amino acids. Trimming took off 0 bases at V and 7 bases at J, with 16 bases between the two ends. CDR1 is LGHNA and CDR2 is YSLEER in the germline V gene.

This clonotype was sampled from a male patient between 5 and 17 years old who had a stem cell transplant for acute myeloid leukemia, so the T cells may come from the graft donor. The sample here was PBMCs, mostly from graft donor cells, taken 360 days after TCRalphabeta/CD19-depleted stem cell transplant. The chain joins TRBV4-3 to TRBJ2-7; D perhaps matches TRBD1 (6 bases). The chain's CDR3 is CASSQDGTRGGEQYF. The CDR3 bases are TGCGCCAGCAGCCAAGATGGCACCAGGGGCGGAGAGCAGTACTTC.